The present T cell receptor beta chain was sequenced within a study of T cells in Graves' hyperthyroidism and ophthalmopathy. At least 3 on the Clinical Activity Score was recorded for ophthalmopathy patients, who also had NOSPECS grade at least 4 and duration under 3 months. This CDR3 is built from 15 residues. CDR1 SEHNR and CDR2 FQNEAQ come from the germline V gene (reference sequence). V gave up 4 bases and J gave up 2 bases, with 13 bases separating them. From RNA transcripts, TCR beta CDR3 regions were amplified. The HTBI primer set was used in a first-round RT-PCR of the TCR CDR3. TCRdb fed the multiplex PCR reads into MiXCR, producing one record per CDR3 protein. This repertoire shows 530,000 or so distinct CDR3 sequences, about a sixth found once; its top ten account for 15% to 20%.

The receptor's source is a young woman with Graves' ophthalmopathy. This chain connects TRBV7-9 to TRBJ2-3; D is perhaps TRBD2 (5 bases). The sample comprised blood. The CDR3 coding sequence is TGTGCCAGCAGCTCATGGACTCTCCCCACAGATACGCAGTATTTT. Its translation is CASSSWTLPTDTQYF.